This entry lists 20 T cell receptor beta chains sequenced from one sample in a study of blood T cell repertoires in COVID-19. Sequencing was performed with immunoSEQ multiplex PCR; in TCRdb, only in-frame clones are kept and a portion is missing. The table shows under 300,000 clones, with about 81% occurring only once. The specimen sequenced was peripheral blood. The receptors derive from a human donor with COVID-19, enrolled during active disease. The donor label of this sample is uncertain.

The rearrangement uses TRBV5-1 and TRBJ2-1; maybe TRBD1 (6 bases). V was shortened by 0 bases and J by 7 bases, with 8 bases between the two germline ends. CDR3 length: 13 residues. Germline V gene lookup returns CDR1 SGHRS and CDR2 YFSETQ. CDR3 bases: TGCGCCAGCAGCTTGGAAGGGGGAAATGAGCAGTTCTTC. Translating gives CASSLEGGNEQFF.

The V and J genes are TRBV24-1 and TRBJ2-1; D gene unclear. Trimming cost V 3 bases and J 8 bases, with 34 bases left between them. The CDR3 length is 21 residues. Germline V gene data show CDR1 as KGHDR and CDR2 as SFDVKD. The CDR3 sequence is CATSDPPCITPTVYIVDEQFF. As DNA, the CDR3 is TGTGCCACCAGTGATCCACCATGTATCACTCCAACAGTTTATATTGTCGATGAGCAGTTCTTC.

This clone has only a few counts. The rearrangement links TRBV5-1 to TRBJ1-6, with TRBD1 matching 8 bases. Germline V CDR1 and CDR2: SGHRS, YFSETQ. Trimming at V came to 0 bases and at J to 10 bases, leaving 6 bases not matched to a gene. The CDR3 has 15 residues. The CDR3 DNA reads TGCGCCAGCAGCTTGGCCGCGACAGGGGAATCACCCCTCCACTTT. Protein: CASSLAATGESPLHF.

In its sample, this clone was seen once. This CDR3 reads CASRAGLYNEQFF. CDR3 bases: TGTGCCAGCAGAGCGGGACTTTACAATGAGCAGTTCTTC. The chain is built from TRBV2 and TRBJ2-1; 7 positions match TRBD2. The CDR3 loop spans 13 amino acids. Losses at the gene ends were 6 bases for V and 4 bases for J; bases not matched to a gene: 3. Per germline, CDR1 SNHLY and CDR2 FYNNEI.

The chain joins TRBV12-3 or TRBV12-4 to TRBJ1-2; D is uncertain. The V end was cut by 5 bases, the J end by 6 bases, with 13 bases between. The CDR3 is made up of 13 amino acids. The CDR3 here is CASSQTRRDGYTF. The CDR3 DNA sequence: TGTGCCAGCAGTCAGACGCGGCGGGATGGCTACACCTTC.

This chain links TRBV27 with TRBJ2-5, with 10 bases lining up with TRBD2. The CDR3 length is 14 residues. Germline-derived CDR1 and CDR2 are MNHEY and SMNVEV (reference sequence). With 8 bases clipped from V and 1 base from J, the junction kept 4 bases outside the gene matches. The CDR3 coding sequence is TGTGCCAGCGCCGGACTAGCGGCCCAAGAGACCCAGTACTTC. This translates into CASAGLAAQETQYF.

V is TRBV3-1 (or the pseudogene TRBV3-2) and J is TRBJ1-4; a possible D gene is TRBD1 (5 bases). In germline, CDR1 is LGHDT, CDR2 YNNKEL (reference sequence). The V and J ends lost 0 bases and 7 bases respectively, with 9 bases between them. The CDR3 has 14 residues. The CDR3 reads CASSQDRVSEKLFF. In nucleotides, the CDR3 is TGTGCCAGCAGCCAAGACAGGGTCTCTGAAAAACTGTTTTTT.

The chain uses TRBV27 and TRBJ2-2; 8 nucleotides agree with TRBD2. The J segment lost 0 bases and the V segment lost 1 base, leaving 13 bases of the junction unmatched. The CDR3 runs to 20 residues. CDR1 is MNHEY and CDR2 is SMNVEV in the germline V gene (reference sequence). The CDR3, as DNA: TGTGCCAGCAGTTTATATCAACCTAGGACTAGCCTAGCGAACACCGGGGAGCTGTTTTTT. Its protein is CASSLYQPRTSLANTGELFF.

The rearrangement links TRBV7-2 to TRBJ2-1, with TRBD2 matching 7 bases. The CDR3 consists of 15 residues. CDR1 is SGHTA, CDR2 FQGNSA, per germline. V was clipped by 0 bases and J by 9 bases; unmatched bases: 8. CDR3 sequence: CASSLARTRFSEQFF. CDR3 in DNA: TGTGCCAGCAGCTTAGCCAGGACTAGGTTTAGTGAGCAGTTCTTC.

The genes are TRBV9 and TRBJ1-2; D is possibly TRBD1 (5 bases). Trimming shortened V by 0 bases and J by 8 bases, and 11 bases separated the two germline ends. The CDR3 sequence is 13 residues long. Germline CDR1 SGDLS, CDR2 YYNGEE. CDR3 residues: CASSVEGFGGYTF. As DNA, the CDR3 is TGTGCCAGCAGCGTAGAGGGGTTTGGAGGCTACACCTTC.

The chain joins TRBV19 to TRBJ1-5; D possibly corresponds to TRBD1 (5 bases). Deletions cut 9 bases from V and 2 bases from J, with 14 bases between. CDR3 length: 14 amino acids. Germline V lookup: CDR1 LNHDA, CDR2 SQIVND (reference sequence). The CDR3 bases are TGTGCCAGCGCCAGGGAAGGCGGCAATCAGCCCCAGCATTTT. Protein sequence: CASAREGGNQPQHF.

Here the CDR3 reads CSVAITGEGYTF. CDR3 DNA sequence: TGCAGCGTTGCTATTACAGGGGAGGGCTACACCTTC. The chain links TRBV29-1 to TRBJ1-2; TRBD1 aligns across 7 bases. The CDR3 sequence is 12 residues long. The V segment lost 4 bases and the J segment 8 bases; nucleotides outside the gene matches: 7. Germline CDR1 reads SQVTM; CDR2 reads ANQGSEA.

This chain uses TRBV7-2 with TRBJ1-4; a weak D match, TRBD1 (6 bases). The ends were cut back, 5 bases at V and 5 bases at J, with 18 bases in the middle. The CDR3 length is 16 residues. Germline V gene lookup returns CDR1 SGHTA and CDR2 FQGNSA. CDR3 in DNA: TGTGCCAGCAGCCCACGTCAGGGGCCTAAGAATGAAAAACTGTTTTTT. Protein: CASSPRQGPKNEKLFF.

The chain joins TRBV4-1 to TRBJ1-1; 9 positions match TRBD1. The CDR3 extends over 19 amino acids. Unmatched junction bases numbered 11, after V lost 0 bases and J lost 0 bases. CDR1 MGHRA and CDR2 YSYEKL come from the germline V gene. DNA of the CDR3: TGCGCCAGCAGCCAAGAGGCCCCCTCGCGGACAGGGGTGAACACTGAAGCTTTCTTT. Its translation: CASSQEAPSRTGVNTEAFF.

V and J are TRBV2 and TRBJ2-1; D may be TRBD2 (6 bases). There are 14 residues in the CDR3. From germline, CDR1 is SNHLY and CDR2 FYNNEI. With 5 bases removed from V and 1 base from J, the gap between germline ends came to 9 bases. The CDR3, as DNA: TGTGCCAGCAGTTTGGGACTTTCCTACAATGAGCAGTTCTTC. This codes for CASSLGLSYNEQFF.

This chain joins TRBV10-2 and TRBJ1-1; tentative D call: TRBD1 (6 bases). Trimming left V 4 bases short and J 11 bases short, with 17 bases between. Looked up from germline, CDR1 is WSHSY and CDR2 is SAAADI. This CDR3 is built from 13 residues. This CDR3 is CASSARGMSMAFF. Here the CDR3 DNA reads TGCGCCAGCAGTGCAAGGGGGATGTCGATGGCTTTCTTT.

The rearrangement uses TRBV11-2 and TRBJ2-3; the match to TRBD2 covers 8 bases. Germline V gene data show CDR1 as SGHAT and CDR2 as FQNNGV. CDR3 length: 18 amino acids. The V gene end was trimmed by 4 bases and the J gene end by 1 base; junction bases not matched to a gene: 13. This CDR3 reads CASSSRPPSGSGTDTQYF. As DNA, the CDR3 is TGTGCCAGCAGCTCCAGGCCGCCTAGCGGGTCCGGCACAGATACGCAGTATTTT.

The genes are TRBV28 and TRBJ2-2; no firm D call. There are 14 residues in the CDR3. The ends were cut back, 5 bases at V and 4 bases at J, with 11 bases in the middle. CDR1 is MDHEN and CDR2 is SYDVKM in the germline V gene. The CDR3, as DNA: TGTGCCAGCAGTCCCCGACAAATCACCGGGGAGCTGTTTTTT. Encoded protein: CASSPRQITGELFF.

The table lists this clone with a count of one. The chain joins TRBV28 to TRBJ1-4; 8 bases fit TRBD1. The CDR3 runs 15 residues. Germline V gene data show CDR1 as MDHEN and CDR2 as SYDVKM. The trim removed 2 bases at V and 2 bases at J, leaving 1 base unmatched. The CDR3 bases are TGTGCCAGCAGTTTACAGGGGGCCACTAATGAAAAACTGTTTTTT. Its translation: CASSLQGATNEKLFF. Full variable domain (outside the CDR3, taken from reference TRBV28 and TRBJ1-4): DVKVTQSSRYLVKRTGEKVFLECVQDMDHENMFWYRQDPGLGLRLIYFSYDVKMKEKGDIPEGYSVSREKKERFSLILESASTNQTSMYLCASSLQGATNEKLFFGSGTQLSVL.

This clone turned up a few times. The rearrangement links TRBV6-6 to TRBJ2-7; TRBD1 matches 7 bases. The length of the CDR3 is 14 residues. CDR1 is MNHNY and CDR2 is SVGAGI in the germline V gene (reference sequence). J was trimmed by 3 bases and V by 6 bases; bases with no gene match: 8. CDR3 protein: CASRATGALYEQYF. The CDR3 bases are TGTGCCAGCAGAGCTACAGGGGCTCTCTACGAGCAGTACTTC.